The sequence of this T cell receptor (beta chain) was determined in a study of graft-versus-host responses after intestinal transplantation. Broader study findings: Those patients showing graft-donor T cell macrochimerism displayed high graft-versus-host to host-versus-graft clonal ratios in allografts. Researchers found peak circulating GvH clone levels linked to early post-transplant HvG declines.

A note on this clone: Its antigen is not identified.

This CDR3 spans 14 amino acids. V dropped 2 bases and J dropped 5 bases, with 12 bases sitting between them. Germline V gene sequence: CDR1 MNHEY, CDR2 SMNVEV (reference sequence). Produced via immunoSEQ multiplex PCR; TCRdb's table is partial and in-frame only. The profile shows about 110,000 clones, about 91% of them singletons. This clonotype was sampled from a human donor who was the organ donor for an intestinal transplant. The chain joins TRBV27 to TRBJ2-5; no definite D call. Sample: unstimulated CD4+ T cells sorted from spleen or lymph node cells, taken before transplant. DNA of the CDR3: TGTGCCAGCAGTTTAGGCAGCGCCCCGGAGACCCAGTACTTC. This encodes CASSLGSAPETQYF.